This TCR beta chain originates from a study of T cells after yellow fever vaccination. TCRdb used MiXCR to reprocess the 5' RACE reads, holding one entry per CDR3 protein. In the table there are around 120,000 distinct CDR3 sequences, roughly 15% of which are singletons. This clonotype was seen at least ten times. The receptor was derived from a man aged 18 to 29 who received the YFV17D yellow fever vaccine. This material consisted of CD8+ T cells sorted from PBMCs, taken 5 days after the yellow fever booster vaccination.

The chain's CDR3 is CASSPVGGRDPGELFF. CDR3 in DNA: TGTGCCAGCAGTCCCGTAGGGGGTCGGGATCCCGGGGAGCTGTTTTTT. V gene TRBV12-3 or TRBV12-4 combines with J gene TRBJ2-2; D might be TRBD1 (6 bases). The CDR3 is made up of 16 amino acids. V was cut by 5 bases and J by 6 bases, with 19 bases left in between.